Following are 31 T cell receptor beta chains from one sample sequenced in a study of T cells in Graves' hyperthyroidism and ophthalmopathy. Researchers took RNA transcripts and amplified the TCR beta CDR3 regions from them. When the TCR CDR3 underwent first-round RT-PCR, the HTBI primer set was used. TCRdb passed the multiplex PCR reads through MiXCR, listing each CDR3 protein once. The sample consists of under 450,000 distinct CDR3 sequences, less than 15% of them appearing once. Sequencing used blood. The source of these receptors is a man aged 25 to 40 with Graves' hyperthyroidism that later progressed to Graves' ophthalmopathy.

This clonotype appeared a few times. The chain employs TRBV7-9 and TRBJ1-1, with D perhaps matching TRBD1 (5 bases). The CDR3 has 13 residues. Trimming stripped 3 bases from V and 5 bases from J, with 10 bases between. The germline CDR1 and CDR2 sequences are SEHNR and FQNEAQ (reference sequence). Written as DNA, the CDR3 is TGTGCCAGCAGCTTGGGACGGACAACTGAAGCTTTCTTT. As protein: CASSLGRTTEAFF.

V is TRBV20-1 and J is TRBJ2-3, with TRBD2 identical over 13 bases. The CDR3 has 17 residues. Germline lookup yields CDR1 DFQATT and CDR2 SNEGSKA (reference sequence). The ends lost 1 base at V and 6 bases at J; junction bases unmatched: 10. The CDR3: CSARVWTSGGQRDTQYF. The CDR3 DNA reads TGCAGTGCTAGAGTGTGGACTAGCGGGGGTCAAAGGGATACGCAGTATTTT.

This clonotype was seen many times. This rearrangement joins TRBV11-2 to TRBJ1-5; no clear D. Trimming stripped 0 bases from V and 2 bases from J, with 8 bases between. The CDR3 has 15 residues. Germline V gives CDR1 SGHAT, CDR2 FQNNGV. The CDR3 loop is CASSLDRWGNQPQHF. CDR3 nucleotides: TGTGCCAGCAGCTTAGACCGGTGGGGCAATCAGCCCCAGCATTTT. Filled out from reference TRBV11-2 and TRBJ1-5, the complete variable domain reads EAGVAQSPRYKIIEKRQSVAFWCNPISGHATLYWYQQILGQGPKLLIQFQNNGVVDDSQLPKDRFSAERLKGVDSTLKIQPAKLEDSAVYLCASSLDRWGNQPQHFGDGTRLSIL.

This clonotype showed up many times. This rearrangement joins TRBV29-1 to TRBJ2-3; 7 nucleotides match TRBD1. Trimming at V came to 3 bases and at J to 1 base, leaving 4 bases not matched to a gene. Looked up from germline, CDR1 is SQVTM and CDR2 is ANQGSEA. There are 14 residues in the CDR3. CDR3 sequence: CSVEAQGGTDTQYF. CDR3 in DNA: TGCAGCGTTGAGGCCCAGGGGGGCACAGATACGCAGTATTTT.

This clonotype was seen ten or more times. The chain links TRBV5-5 to TRBJ2-3, with 9 bases identical to TRBD1. CDR3 length: 15 amino acids. J was trimmed by 6 bases and V by 5 bases; bases with no gene match: 10. The V gene's germline CDR1 is SGHKS and CDR2 YYEKEE (reference sequence). For the CDR3, the DNA is TGTGCCAGCAGGGATGACAGGGGGATCATGGATACGCAGTATTTT. Translation gives CASRDDRGIMDTQYF.

With regard to this clonotype: This may be a read error: a much more frequent sequence differs by one nucleotide. V and J are TRBV29-1 and TRBJ2-7; the match to TRBD1 covers 8 bases. This CDR3 has 17 residues. Germline V CDR1 and CDR2: SQVTM, ANQGSEA. In DNA form, the CDR3 reads TGCAGCGTTAAAGATAGGTACGGGGGACAGGTTCCGTACGAGCAGTACTTC. As protein: CSVKDRYGGQVPYEQYF.

This clonotype was picked up many times. This chain uses TRBV18 with TRBJ2-5, with D perhaps TRBD1 (6 bases). CDR3 length: 15 residues. The ends were cut back, 4 bases at V and 5 bases at J, with 17 bases in the middle. CDR1 is KGHSH, CDR2 LQKENI, per germline. The CDR3 region has the DNA TGTGCCAGCTCACGGGGGACACCCCCTAGGGAGACCCAGTACTTC. Residues: CASSRGTPPRETQYF.

The V call is TRBV11-2, the J call TRBJ2-7, with TRBD2 identical over 10 bases. The ends lost 1 base at V and 0 bases at J; junction bases unmatched: 6. The CDR3 length is 17 residues. Germline CDR1 reads SGHAT; CDR2 reads FQNNGV. CDR3 nucleotide sequence: TGTGCCAGCAGCTTAGTATTAGCGGGGGGCCGCTCCTACGAGCAGTACTTC. As protein: CASSLVLAGGRSYEQYF.

V is TRBV5-1 and J is TRBJ2-1; possible D gene TRBD1, 6 bases. The CDR3 runs 16 residues. Germline-derived CDR1 and CDR2 are SGHRS and YFSETQ. V dropped 0 bases and J dropped 4 bases, with 14 bases sitting between them. The CDR3 coding sequence is TGCGCCAGCAGCTTGGCGGCAGATAGGGGGTACAATGAGCAGTTCTTC. Translation gives CASSLAADRGYNEQFF.

This clonotype has a count of ten or more. The J gene is TRBJ2-5, the V gene TRBV11-3, with D possibly matching TRBD2 (5 bases). Germline assignment: CDR1 SGHNT and CDR2 YENEEA. V was shortened by 0 bases and J by 5 bases, with 13 bases between the two germline ends. The CDR3 totals 15 residues. As DNA, the CDR3 is TGTGCCAGCAGCTTAGATCGGGTTAGCGCGGAGACCCAGTACTTC. Translating gives CASSLDRVSAETQYF.

V gene TRBV5-1 combines with J gene TRBJ2-3; D is unresolved. CDR3 length: 16 residues. Germline V gene lookup returns CDR1 SGHRS and CDR2 YFSETQ. The V gene lost 0 bases and the J gene lost 2 bases, with 13 bases spanning the gap. CDR3 residues: CASSLASSGTTDTQYF. CDR3 DNA sequence: TGCGCCAGCAGCTTGGCTAGTTCTGGAACCACAGATACGCAGTATTTT.

This clonotype occurred many times. The CDR3 coding sequence is TGTGCCAGCAGCGTAGCTGCGGTAGGAGAGACCCAGTACTTC. It specifies CASSVAAVGETQYF. The chain is built from TRBV9 and TRBJ2-5, with D unclear. The V and J ends lost 0 bases and 4 bases respectively, with 10 bases between them. Germline V CDR1 and CDR2: SGDLS, YYNGEE. This CDR3 contains 14 residues.

This chain joins TRBV5-1 and TRBJ2-2; TRBD2 aligns across 9 bases. Germline-derived CDR1 and CDR2 are SGHRS and YFSETQ. With V trimmed by 3 bases and J by 1 base, 4 bases remained unmatched. This CDR3 spans 16 amino acids. This CDR3 is CASSYLAGMNTGELFF. The CDR3 nucleotides read TGCGCCAGCAGCTACCTAGCGGGGATGAACACCGGGGAGCTGTTTTTT.

This clonotype was counted a few times. CDR3 DNA sequence: TGTGCCAGCAGTTTAGGCACCAACTACGAGCAGTACTTC. It yields the protein CASSLGTNYEQYF. This chain connects TRBV28 to TRBJ2-7; no clear D. The CDR3 has 13 amino acids. The germline V gene encodes CDR1 MDHEN and CDR2 SYDVKM. V was shortened by 2 bases and J by 3 bases, with 8 bases between the two germline ends.

This clonotype came up many times. The CDR3 here is CASGGEPTGTEAFF. The DNA for the CDR3 is TGTGCCAGTGGGGGCGAGCCAACCGGCACTGAAGCTTTCTTT. The rearrangement links TRBV28 to TRBJ1-1; D is perhaps TRBD1 (6 bases). The germline V gene encodes CDR1 MDHEN and CDR2 SYDVKM. CDR3 size: 14 residues. Trimming shortened V by 9 bases and J by 4 bases, and 18 bases separated the two germline ends.

This clonotype was seen a handful of times. The rearrangement links TRBV5-5 to TRBJ1-1, with a possible D match to TRBD1 (5 bases). CDR3 length: 16 residues. Germline V gene sequence: CDR1 SGHKS, CDR2 YYEKEE (reference sequence). The V gene lost 4 bases and the J gene lost 0 bases, with 16 bases spanning the gap. The CDR3, as DNA: TGTGCCAGCAGCCGGAGGAACGACAGAATGAACACTGAAGCTTTCTTT. This encodes CASSRRNDRMNTEAFF. Filled out from reference TRBV5-5 and TRBJ1-1, the complete variable domain reads DAGVTQSPTHLIKTRGQQVTLRCSPISGHKSVSWYQQVLGQGPQFIFQYYEKEERGRGNFPDRFSARQFPNYSSELNVNALLLGDSALYLCASSRRNDRMNTEAFFGQGTRLTVV.

Of note for this clonotype: Its ends do not fully match the called genes, so a read error is possible. The rearrangement joins TRBV20-1 to TRBJ1-4, with 7 nucleotides matching TRBD1. This CDR3 comprises 12 residues. The germline CDR1 and CDR2 sequences are DFQATT and SNEGSKA (reference sequence). As DNA, the CDR3 is TGCAGTGCTGGAGGGGGCGATGAAAAACTGGTTTTT. Residues: CSAGGGDEKLVF.

In its sample, this clonotype was seen many times. The chain uses TRBV24-1 and TRBJ2-2, with D maybe TRBD1 (6 bases). Germline V lookup: CDR1 KGHDR, CDR2 SFDVKD. Trimming shortened V by 4 bases and J by 3 bases, and 14 bases separated the two germline ends. The CDR3 sequence is 16 residues long. CDR3 sequence reads: CATSDPTGSDTGELFF. In DNA form, the CDR3 reads TGTGCCACCAGTGACCCAACAGGGTCTGACACCGGGGAGCTGTTTTTT.

There are many counts of this clonotype. This chain connects TRBV27 to TRBJ2-7; tentatively, D is TRBD1 (5 bases). The CDR3 length is 14 residues. The V gene lost 6 bases and the J gene lost 5 bases, with 17 bases spanning the gap. The V gene's germline CDR1 is MNHEY and CDR2 SMNVEV (reference sequence). CDR3 sequence reads: CASRPRQLPHEQYF. The CDR3 bases are TGTGCCAGCAGACCCCGACAGCTCCCTCACGAGCAGTACTTC.

The V gene is TRBV6-1, the J gene TRBJ1-4; TRBD1 matches at 8 bases. The CDR3 has 14 residues. CDR1 is MNHNS and CDR2 is SASEGT in the germline V gene. J was trimmed by 2 bases and V by 4 bases; bases with no gene match: 0. The CDR3, as DNA: TGTGCCAGCAGTGGGACAGGGACTAATGAAAAACTGTTTTTT. It encodes CASSGTGTNEKLFF.

This clonotype was seen ten or more times. This chain uses TRBV12-3 or TRBV12-4 with TRBJ1-4, with 7 bases fitting TRBD1. The V gene end was trimmed by 6 bases and the J gene end by 7 bases; junction bases not matched to a gene: 11. The CDR3 loop spans 15 amino acids. CDR3 bases: TGTGCCAGCAGCCAAACACAGGGGATGAGTGAAAAACTGTTTTTT. The encoded protein is CASSQTQGMSEKLFF.

The sample holds a few counts of this clonotype. This rearrangement joins TRBV18 to TRBJ1-2, with D unresolved. The CDR3 extends over 14 amino acids. The germline CDR1 and CDR2 sequences are KGHSH and LQKENI. V lost 0 bases, J lost 2 bases, and 7 bases lay in between. Here the CDR3 DNA reads TGTGCCAGCTCACCACCTTTGGGCAACTATGGCTACACCTTC. Translated, it gives CASSPPLGNYGYTF.

The CDR3 loop is CASSWFAGLARETQYF. CDR3 DNA: TGTGCCAGCAGTTGGTTCGCGGGACTAGCGAGGGAGACCCAGTACTTC. The V and J genes are TRBV7-2 and TRBJ2-5, with 10 bases identical to TRBD2. V shed 6 bases and J 5 bases; nucleotides not matched to a gene: 12. The CDR3 is 16 amino acids. CDR1 is SGHTA, CDR2 FQGNSA, per germline.

The chain employs TRBV11-3 and TRBJ2-3; TRBD1 aligns across 7 bases. The CDR3 covers 13 residues. The germline V gene encodes CDR1 SGHNT and CDR2 YENEEA. The ends lost 5 bases at V and 4 bases at J; junction bases unmatched: 3. CDR3: CASSVQGADTQYF. The CDR3 region has the DNA TGTGCCAGCAGCGTCCAGGGGGCAGATACGCAGTATTTT.

This clonotype was recorded at least ten times. The chain couples TRBV28 to TRBJ1-1, with TRBD1 identical over 8 bases. Trimming cost V 5 bases and J 1 base; bases outside gene matches: 6. The CDR3 is 15 amino acids. Germline V gene data show CDR1 as MDHEN and CDR2 as SYDVKM. CDR3 residues: CASSPTDRGNTEAFF. The CDR3 nucleotides read TGTGCCAGCAGTCCAACCGACAGGGGGAACACTGAAGCTTTCTTT.

This clonotype was counted many times. The V and J genes are TRBV3-1 and TRBJ2-3; D is undetermined. In germline, CDR1 is LGHDT, CDR2 YNNKEL (reference sequence). The CDR3 is 14 residues long. V lost 4 bases and J lost 1, with 9 bases in between. The CDR3 DNA follows: TGTGCCAGCAGCCTCCGACAACGCACAGATACGCAGTATTTT. It is translated as CASSLRQRTDTQYF.

The J gene is TRBJ1-5, the V gene TRBV7-2; D gene uncertain. This CDR3 region has 13 residues. Trimming shortened V by 2 bases and J by 6 bases, and 8 bases separated the two germline ends. From germline, CDR1 is SGHTA and CDR2 FQGNSA. The CDR3 coding sequence is TGTGCCAGCAGCTTATGGGAGGGTCAGCCCCAGCATTTT. Residues: CASSLWEGQPQHF.

This clonotype was seen a handful of times. The chain carries TRBV6-6 and TRBJ2-2; D not resolved. Germline V gene data show CDR1 as MNHNY and CDR2 as SVGAGI (reference sequence). V lost 0 bases to trimming and J lost 3 bases, with 11 bases between them. The CDR3 is 16 residues long. CDR3 residues: CASSYSRWADTGELFF. The CDR3 DNA follows: TGTGCCAGCAGTTACTCCCGTTGGGCTGACACCGGGGAGCTGTTTTTT.

This clonotype was recorded only once. V is TRBV25-1 and J is TRBJ2-1; no definite D call. CDR1 MGHDK and CDR2 SYGVNS come from the germline V gene. Trimming left V 6 bases short and J 0 bases short, with 9 bases between. The CDR3 contains 14 residues. DNA of the CDR3: TGTGCCAGCAGACACCCAAGCTCCTACAATGAGCAGTTCTTC. Protein product: CASRHPSSYNEQFF.

This clonotype was observed at least ten times. This rearrangement joins TRBV7-6 to TRBJ2-5, with no clear D. CDR1 and CDR2 (germline): SGHVS, FNYEAQ. This CDR3 contains 15 residues. V lost 5 bases and J 3 bases, leaving 16 bases between the germline ends. CDR3 amino acids: CASSASRHREETQYF. The DNA of the CDR3 is TGTGCCAGCAGCGCGAGCAGACACCGCGAAGAGACCCAGTACTTC.

The V call is TRBV29-1, the J call TRBJ2-7, with 8 bases aligning to TRBD2. Germline V gives CDR1 SQVTM, CDR2 ANQGSEA. The CDR3 contains 13 residues. V gave up 6 bases and J gave up 0 bases; unmatched junction bases: 4. The CDR3 protein is CSVRSGASYEQYF. The DNA for the CDR3 is TGCAGCGTCCGTAGCGGGGCCTCCTACGAGCAGTACTTC.